The sequence of this T cell receptor beta chain was determined in a study of CD8 T cells in Susac syndrome. The CDR3 is made up of 15 amino acids. V was pared by 3 bases and J by 7 bases, with 17 bases between. Treatment-naive patients with stable or active relapsing-remitting disease were the multiple sclerosis controls. RNA in amounts of about 0.45 to 1 ug was reverse transcribed with random hexamers. TCRdb re-analysed the immunoSEQ multiplex PCR reads in MiXCR, keeping a single row per CDR3 protein. Altogether around 270,000 distinct CDR3 sequences are present, about 88% being singletons, with the ten largest covering about 0.17%.

The chain combines TRBV12-3 or TRBV12-4 with TRBJ2-3; D is unresolved. Sequenced: CD8+ T cells from PBMCs. The sequence was obtained from a human donor with multiple sclerosis. As DNA, the CDR3 is TGTGCCAGCAGTTTTCCCGCTGTCGGTCCAAATACGCAGTATTTT. This encodes CASSFPAVGPNTQYF.